This T cell receptor beta chain was observed in a study of blood T cell repertoires in COVID-19. Clones were read by immunoSEQ multiplex PCR, and TCRdb kept only the in-frame ones, dropping some. The sample comprises some 100,000 clones, roughly 86% of which are singletons, and 10% rests with the top ten. The CDR3 extends over 14 amino acids. Germline V CDR1 and CDR2: MNHNS, SASEGT. To note about this clone: Mismatch with germline at one junction end may stem from a read error.

The sequenced sample was peripheral blood. This sequence originates from a man aged 50 to 59 with acute or convalescent COVID-19. V usage is TRBV6-1 and J usage is TRBJ2-7; TRBD1 matches at 7 bases. The CDR3 sequence is CASSEGQDHYEQYF. CDR3 nucleotides: TGTGCCAGCAGCGAAGGACAGGATCACTACGAGCAGTACTTC.